The TCR beta chain described here comes from a study of blood T cell repertoires in COVID-19. No more than 2 weeks before study entry, exposed participants had met a case of COVID-19. The data were produced by immunoSEQ multiplex PCR, yet TCRdb's version contains in-frame clones alone and is incomplete. The data hold 250,000 or so clones, with 91% observed a single time. J lost 4 bases, V lost 5 bases, and 6 bases had no gene match. This CDR3 spans 14 amino acids. In germline, CDR1 is MDHEN, CDR2 SYDVKM. Sequenced material: PBMCs or T cells enriched from blood (not recorded which). The receptor was derived from a man aged 40-49 years who had been exposed to COVID-19. V is TRBV28 and J is TRBJ1-2, with 8 bases fitting TRBD1. For the CDR3, the DNA is TGTGCCAGCAGTCAGGCGACAGGGGTCTATGGCTACACCTTC. This encodes CASSQATGVYGYTF.